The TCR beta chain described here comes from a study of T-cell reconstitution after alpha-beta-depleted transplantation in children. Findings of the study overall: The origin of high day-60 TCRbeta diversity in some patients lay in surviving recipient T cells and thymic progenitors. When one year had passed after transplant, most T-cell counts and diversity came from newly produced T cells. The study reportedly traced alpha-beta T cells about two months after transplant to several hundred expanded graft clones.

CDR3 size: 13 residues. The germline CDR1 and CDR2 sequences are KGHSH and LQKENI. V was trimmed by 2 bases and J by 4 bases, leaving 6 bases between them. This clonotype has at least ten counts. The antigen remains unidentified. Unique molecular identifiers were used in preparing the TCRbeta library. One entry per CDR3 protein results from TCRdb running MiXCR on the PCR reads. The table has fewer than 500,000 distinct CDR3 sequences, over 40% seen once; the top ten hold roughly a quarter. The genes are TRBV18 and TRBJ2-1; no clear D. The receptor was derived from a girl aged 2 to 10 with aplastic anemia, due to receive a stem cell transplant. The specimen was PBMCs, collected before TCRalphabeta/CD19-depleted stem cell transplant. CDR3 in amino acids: CASSPWSYNEQFF. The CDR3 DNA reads TGTGCCAGCTCACCATGGAGTTACAATGAGCAGTTCTTC.